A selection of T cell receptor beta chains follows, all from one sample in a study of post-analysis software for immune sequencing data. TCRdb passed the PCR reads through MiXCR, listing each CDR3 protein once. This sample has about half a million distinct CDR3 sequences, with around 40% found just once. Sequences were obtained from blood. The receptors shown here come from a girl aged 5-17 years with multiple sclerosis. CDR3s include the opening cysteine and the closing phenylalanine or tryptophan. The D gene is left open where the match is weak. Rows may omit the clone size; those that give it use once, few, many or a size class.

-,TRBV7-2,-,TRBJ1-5,CASSATGNQPQHF,TGTGCCAGCAGCGCGACAGGCAATCAGCCCCAGCATTTT
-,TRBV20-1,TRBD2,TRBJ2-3,CSAPSGAGDTQYF,TGCAGTGCTCCTAGCGGGGCGGGAGATACGCAGTATTTT
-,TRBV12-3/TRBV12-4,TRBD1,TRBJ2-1,CASSFGTEYNEQFF,TGTGCCAGCAGTTTTGGGACAGAATACAATGAGCAGTTCTTC
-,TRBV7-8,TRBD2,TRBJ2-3,CASSPLGGEGDTQYF,TGTGCCAGCAGCCCGCTGGGTGGGGAGGGAGATACGCAGTATTTT
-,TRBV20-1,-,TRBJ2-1,CSAAPWPRGGETQFF,TGCAGTGCTGCCCCCTGGCCCCGGGGCGGAGAGACCCAGTTCTTC
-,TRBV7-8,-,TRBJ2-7,CASSLAHTGALSHEQYF,TGTGCCAGCAGCTTAGCCCACACGGGCGCCCTCAGCCACGAGCAGTACTTC
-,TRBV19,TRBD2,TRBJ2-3,CASSIEAGDGTDTQYF,TGTGCCAGTAGTATAGAGGCGGGAGACGGCACAGATACGCAGTATTTT
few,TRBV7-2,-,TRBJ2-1,CASSRTARDSRSFF,TGTGCCAGCAGCCGCACTGCCAGGGACTCTAGGTCGTTCTTC
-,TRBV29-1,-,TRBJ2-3,CSVESFLGTQYF,TGCAGCGTTGAAAGTTTCCTCGGTACGCAGTATTTT
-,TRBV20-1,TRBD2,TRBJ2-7,CGVAGVFSYEQYF,TGCGGTGTCGCGGGAGTTTTTTCCTACGAGCAGTACTTC
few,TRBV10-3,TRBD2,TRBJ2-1,CAISEGGRAGEQFF,TGTGCCATCAGTGAGGGCGGGAGGGCCGGTGAGCAGTTCTTC
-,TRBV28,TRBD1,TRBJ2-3,CASSILGTGVGDTQYF,TGTGCCAGCAGTATATTAGGGACAGGGGTTGGAGATACGCAGTATTTT
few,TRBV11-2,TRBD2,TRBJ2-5,CASSYGEGIYQETQYF,TGTGCCAGCAGTTACGGGGAGGGGATTTACCAAGAGACCCAGTACTTC
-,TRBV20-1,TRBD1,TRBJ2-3,CSAASGGHTQYF,TGCAGTGCTGCCTCAGGGGGACATACGCAGTATTTT
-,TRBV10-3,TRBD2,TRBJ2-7,CAIGAGVAGGDEQYF,TGTGCCATTGGGGCCGGGGTAGCGGGAGGGGACGAGCAGTACTTC
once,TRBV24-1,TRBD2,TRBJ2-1,CATSDFGTAASGRSGEQFF,TGTGCCACCAGTGATTTCGGGACAGCGGCTAGCGGGAGGTCTGGTGAGCAGTTCTTC
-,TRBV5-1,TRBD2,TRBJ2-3,CASSLTTSGRADTQYF,TGCGCCAGCAGCTTGACAACTAGCGGGAGAGCAGATACGCAGTATTTT
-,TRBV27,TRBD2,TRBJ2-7,CASSDRLAGEYF,TGTGCCAGCAGTGACCGACTAGCGGGAGAGTACTTC
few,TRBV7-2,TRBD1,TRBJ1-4,CASSVPGQGLFF,TGTGCCAGCAGCGTTCCGGGACAGGGCCTGTTTTTT
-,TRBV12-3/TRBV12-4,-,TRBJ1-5,CASSGHLQPQHF,TGTGCCAGCAGCGGACACCTACAGCCCCAGCATTTT
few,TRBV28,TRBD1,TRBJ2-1,CASSLTGAGWSFF,TGTGCCAGCAGTCTTACAGGGGCTGGGTGGTCGTTCTTC
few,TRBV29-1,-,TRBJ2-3,CSVWGGRPSTDTQYF,TGCAGCGTTTGGGGAGGCCGTCCTTCCACAGATACGCAGTATTTT
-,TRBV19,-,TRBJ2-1,CASRPLGVERYNEQFF,TGTGCCAGTAGGCCTCTGGGGGTGGAAAGGTACAATGAGCAGTTCTTC
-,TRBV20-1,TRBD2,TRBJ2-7,CSAYGLAGVHEQYF,TGCAGTGCGTACGGACTAGCGGGAGTCCACGAGCAGTACTTC
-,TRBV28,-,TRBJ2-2,CASSSTGTNTGELFF,TGTGCCAGCAGTTCAACAGGGACGAACACCGGGGAGCTGTTTTTT
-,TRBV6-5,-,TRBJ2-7,CASSYRAGTYTYEQYF,TGTGCCAGCAGTTACCGCGCCGGGACTTACACCTACGAGCAGTACTTC
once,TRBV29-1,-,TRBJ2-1,CSVESPKGQFF,TGCAGCGTTGAATCTCCCAAAGGGCAGTTCTTC
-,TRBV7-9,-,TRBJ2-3,CASSQLMGPQQYF,TGTGCCAGCAGCCAACTCATGGGACCCCAGCAGTATTTT
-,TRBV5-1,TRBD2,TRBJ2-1,CASSGGLAGNNEQFF,TGCGCCAGCAGCGGTGGACTAGCGGGAAACAATGAGCAGTTCTTC
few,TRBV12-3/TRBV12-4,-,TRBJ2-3,CASSWDTQYF,TGTGCCAGCAGTTGGGATACGCAGTATTTT
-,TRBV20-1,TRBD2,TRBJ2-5,CSAGEIAGALISETQYF,TGCAGTGCTGGCGAAATAGCGGGAGCCTTGATATCCGAGACCCAGTACTTC
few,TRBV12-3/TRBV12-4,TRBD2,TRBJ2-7,CASSPRRELHEQYF,TGTGCCAGCAGTCCGCGGCGGGAGCTTCACGAGCAGTACTTC
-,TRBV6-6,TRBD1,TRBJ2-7,CASNLDREGEQYF,TGCGCCAGCAACCTGGACAGGGAAGGTGAGCAGTACTTC
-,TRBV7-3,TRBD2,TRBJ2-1,CASSLNTGGHNEQFF,TGTGCCAGCAGCTTAAATACGGGAGGGCACAATGAGCAGTTCTTC
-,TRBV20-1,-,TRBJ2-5,CSARDSYKDPQETQYF,TGCAGTGCTAGAGACTCCTACAAAGACCCCCAAGAGACCCAGTACTTC
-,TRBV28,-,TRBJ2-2,CASSPLVGTGELFF,TGTGCCAGCAGCCCACTTGTGGGGACCGGGGAGCTGTTTTTT
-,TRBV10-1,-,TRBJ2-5,CASSESFLATGLQYF,TGCGCCAGCAGTGAGTCGTTTTTGGCCACCGGACTGCAGTACTTC
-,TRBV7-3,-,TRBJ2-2,CASSPPSGLNTGELFF,TGTGCCAGCAGCCCACCAAGCGGCCTCAACACCGGGGAGCTGTTTTTT
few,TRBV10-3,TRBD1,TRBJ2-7,CAISDTDRDEQYF,TGTGCCATCAGTGATACGGACAGGGACGAGCAGTACTTC
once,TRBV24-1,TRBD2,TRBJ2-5,CATSDLRQTGGRETQYF,TGTGCCACCAGTGATTTGCGTCAGACGGGAGGGCGAGAGACCCAGTACTTC
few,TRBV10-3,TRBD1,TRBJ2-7,CAITPGDRQYF,TGTGCCATCACCCCTGGGGACAGGCAGTACTTC
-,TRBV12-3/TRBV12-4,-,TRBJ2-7,CASSSLRGSDYEQYF,TGTGCCAGCAGTTCCCTCCGGGGTAGTGATTACGAGCAGTACTTC
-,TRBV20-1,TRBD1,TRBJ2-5,CGARDPLGGGQETQYF,TGCGGTGCTAGAGATCCCTTAGGGGGCGGCCAAGAGACCCAGTACTTC
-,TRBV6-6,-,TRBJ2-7,CASGWSGEGYEQYF,TGTGCCAGCGGCTGGTCGGGCGAAGGGTACGAGCAGTACTTC
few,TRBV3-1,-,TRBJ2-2,CASSQQRGSWIAGELFF,TGTGCCAGCAGCCAACAACGGGGATCGTGGATTGCCGGGGAGCTGTTTTTT
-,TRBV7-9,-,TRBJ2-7,CASRMDGGAYEQYF,TGTGCCAGCAGGATGGATGGGGGTGCCTACGAGCAGTACTTC
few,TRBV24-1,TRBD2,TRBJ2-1,CATSDRRAGESGEQFF,TGTGCCACCAGTGACCGCCGGGCGGGAGAGAGCGGTGAGCAGTTCTTC
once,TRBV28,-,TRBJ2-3,CASRGGSIDRYF,TGTGCCAGCAGAGGCGGATCGATCGATCGGTATTTT
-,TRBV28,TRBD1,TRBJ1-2,CASSLDYSGTGTGEGYTF,TGTGCCAGCAGTTTAGACTATAGCGGGACCGGGACAGGGGAGGGCTACACCTTC
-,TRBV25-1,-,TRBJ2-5,CASSPPDEYF,TGTGCCAGCAGTCCCCCGGACGAGTACTTC
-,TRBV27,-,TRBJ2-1,CASSLKERPRIDEQFF,TGTGCCAGCAGTTTAAAGGAGAGGCCCAGAATAGATGAGCAGTTCTTC
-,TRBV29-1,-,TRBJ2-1,CSACGALEYNEQFF,TGCAGTGCCTGCGGGGCCTTGGAATACAATGAGCAGTTCTTC
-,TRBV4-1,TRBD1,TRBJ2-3,CASSQLKRQGLTQYF,TGCGCCAGCAGCCAATTAAAGAGACAGGGTTTGACGCAGTATTTT